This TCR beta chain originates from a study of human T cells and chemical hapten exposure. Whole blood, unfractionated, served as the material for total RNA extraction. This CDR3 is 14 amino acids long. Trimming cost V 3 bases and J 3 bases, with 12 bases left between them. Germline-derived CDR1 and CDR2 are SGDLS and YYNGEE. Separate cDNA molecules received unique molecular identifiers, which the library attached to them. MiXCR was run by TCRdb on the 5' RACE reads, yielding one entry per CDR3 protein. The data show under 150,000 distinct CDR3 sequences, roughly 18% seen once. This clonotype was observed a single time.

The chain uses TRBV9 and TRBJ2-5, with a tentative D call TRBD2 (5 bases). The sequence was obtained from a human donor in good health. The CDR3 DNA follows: TGTGCCAGCAGCGGCCAACGGGGAGAAGAGACCCAGTACTTC. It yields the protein CASSGQRGEETQYF. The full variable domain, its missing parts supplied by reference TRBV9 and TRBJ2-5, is DSGVTQTPKHLITATGQRVTLRCSPRSGDLSVYWYQQSLDQGLQFLIQYYNGEERAKGNILERFSAQQFPDLHSELNLSSLELGDSALYFCASSGQRGEETQYFGPGTRLLVL.